This TCR beta chain emerged from a study of OX40 agonist ivuxolimab in advanced cancers. About the study: Treatment of patients was with ivuxolimab, an agonistic anti-OX40 (CD134) antibody. Over 30% of patients had received prior checkpoint inhibitor therapy. General study results and limits: What antigens the expanded peripheral T cells recognized was never established.

This clone is a singleton in its sample. Its target is unknown. The protocol was immunoSEQ multiplex PCR, while the TCRdb copy is restricted to in-frame clones and leaves out a portion. The sample has about 83,000 clones, about 88% seen once. The V and J ends lost 8 bases and 2 bases, in that order; junction bases with no gene match: 7. Germline V CDR1 and CDR2: WSHSY, SAAADI. The CDR3 spans 14 residues. This sequence originates from an adult with an advanced solid tumor such as melanoma, head and neck, liver or kidney cancer. This specimen consisted of CD4+ or CD8+ T cells sorted from blood, obtained in a trial of the OX40 agonist ivuxolimab. This chain uses TRBV10-2 with TRBJ1-2, with 8 bases fitting TRBD1. The CDR3 region has the DNA TGCGCCAGCCCCAGGGGGCGTCTCAACTATGGCTACACCTTC. Translated: CASPRGRLNYGYTF.